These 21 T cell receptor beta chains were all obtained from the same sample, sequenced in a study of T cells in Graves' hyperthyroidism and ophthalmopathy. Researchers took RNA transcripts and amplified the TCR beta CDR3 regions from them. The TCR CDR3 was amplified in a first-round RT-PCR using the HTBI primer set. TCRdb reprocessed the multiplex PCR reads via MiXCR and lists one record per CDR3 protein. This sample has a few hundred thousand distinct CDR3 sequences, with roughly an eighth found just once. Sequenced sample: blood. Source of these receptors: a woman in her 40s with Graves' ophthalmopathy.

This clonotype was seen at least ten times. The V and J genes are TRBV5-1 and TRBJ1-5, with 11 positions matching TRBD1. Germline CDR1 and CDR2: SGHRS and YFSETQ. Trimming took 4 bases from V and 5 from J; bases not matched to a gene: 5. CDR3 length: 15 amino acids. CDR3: CASSLGTGGDQPQHF. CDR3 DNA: TGCGCCAGCAGCCTGGGGACAGGGGGGGATCAGCCCCAGCATTTT.

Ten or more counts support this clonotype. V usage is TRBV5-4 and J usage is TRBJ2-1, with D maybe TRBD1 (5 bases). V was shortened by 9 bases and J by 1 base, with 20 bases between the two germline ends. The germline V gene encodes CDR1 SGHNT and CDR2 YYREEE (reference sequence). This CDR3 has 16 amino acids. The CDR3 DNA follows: TGTGCCATTACACCTAGGGTGGGGCCATCCTACAATGAGCAGTTCTTC. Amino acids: CAITPRVGPSYNEQFF.

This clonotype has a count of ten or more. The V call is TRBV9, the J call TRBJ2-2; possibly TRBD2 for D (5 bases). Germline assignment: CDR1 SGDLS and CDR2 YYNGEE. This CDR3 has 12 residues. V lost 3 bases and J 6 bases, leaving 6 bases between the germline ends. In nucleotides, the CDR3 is TGTGCCAGCAGCGGAGGGTCCGGGGAGCTGTTTTTT. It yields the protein CASSGGSGELFF.

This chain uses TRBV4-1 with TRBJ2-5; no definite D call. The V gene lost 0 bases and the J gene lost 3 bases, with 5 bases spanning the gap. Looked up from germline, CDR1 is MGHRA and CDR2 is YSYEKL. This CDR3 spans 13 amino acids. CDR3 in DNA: TGCGCCAGCAGCCAAGATCTAGAAGAGACCCAGTACTTC. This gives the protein CASSQDLEETQYF.

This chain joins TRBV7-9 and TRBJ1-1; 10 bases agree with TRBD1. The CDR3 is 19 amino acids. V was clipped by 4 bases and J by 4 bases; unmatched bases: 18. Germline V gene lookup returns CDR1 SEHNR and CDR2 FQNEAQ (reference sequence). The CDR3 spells CASSSLLGTGVVGGTEAFF. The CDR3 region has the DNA TGTGCCAGCAGCTCACTACTTGGGACAGGGGTTGTCGGTGGCACTGAAGCTTTCTTT.

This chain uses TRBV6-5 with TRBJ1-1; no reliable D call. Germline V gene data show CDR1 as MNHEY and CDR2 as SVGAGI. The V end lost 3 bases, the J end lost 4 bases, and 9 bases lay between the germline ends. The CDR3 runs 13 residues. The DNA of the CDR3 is TGTGCCAGCAGTTATGGGGTTGGCACTGAAGCTTTCTTT. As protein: CASSYGVGTEAFF.

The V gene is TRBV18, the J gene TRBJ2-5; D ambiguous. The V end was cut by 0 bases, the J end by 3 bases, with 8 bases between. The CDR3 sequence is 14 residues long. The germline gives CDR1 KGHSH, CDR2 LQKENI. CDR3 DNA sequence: TGTGCCAGCTCACCACCGTCTGGGGAAGAGACCCAGTACTTC. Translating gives CASSPPSGEETQYF.

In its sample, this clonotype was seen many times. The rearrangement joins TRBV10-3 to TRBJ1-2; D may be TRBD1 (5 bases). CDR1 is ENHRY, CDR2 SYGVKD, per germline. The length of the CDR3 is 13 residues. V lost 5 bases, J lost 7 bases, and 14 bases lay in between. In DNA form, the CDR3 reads TGTGCCATCAGTTCCGACGCAGGGTTTGGCTACACCTTC. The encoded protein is CAISSDAGFGYTF.

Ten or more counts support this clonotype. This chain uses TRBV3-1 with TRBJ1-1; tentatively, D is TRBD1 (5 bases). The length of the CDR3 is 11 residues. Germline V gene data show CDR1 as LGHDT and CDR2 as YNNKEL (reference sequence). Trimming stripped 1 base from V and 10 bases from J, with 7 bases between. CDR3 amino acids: CASSQGQGAFF. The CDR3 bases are TGTGCCAGCAGCCAAGGGCAGGGAGCTTTCTTT.

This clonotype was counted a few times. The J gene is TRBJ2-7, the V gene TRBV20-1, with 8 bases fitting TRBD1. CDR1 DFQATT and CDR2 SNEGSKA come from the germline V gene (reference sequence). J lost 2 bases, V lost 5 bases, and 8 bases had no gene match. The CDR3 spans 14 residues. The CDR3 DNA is TGCAGTGCTCTCCGGACAGGGAGGACCTACGAGCAGTACTTC. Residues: CSALRTGRTYEQYF.

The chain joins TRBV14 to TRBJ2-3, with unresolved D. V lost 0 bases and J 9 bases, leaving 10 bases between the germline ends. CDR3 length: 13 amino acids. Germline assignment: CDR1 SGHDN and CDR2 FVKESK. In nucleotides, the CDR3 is TGTGCCAGCAGCCAAGATAGAGCCTCCACGCAGTATTTT. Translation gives CASSQDRASTQYF.

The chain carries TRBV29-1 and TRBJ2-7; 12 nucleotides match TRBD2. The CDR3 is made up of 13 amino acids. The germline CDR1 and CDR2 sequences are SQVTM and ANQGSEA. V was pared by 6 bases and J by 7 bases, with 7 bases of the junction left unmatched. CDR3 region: CSVRTSGMREQYF. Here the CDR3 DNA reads TGCAGCGTGAGGACTAGCGGGATGAGGGAGCAGTACTTC.

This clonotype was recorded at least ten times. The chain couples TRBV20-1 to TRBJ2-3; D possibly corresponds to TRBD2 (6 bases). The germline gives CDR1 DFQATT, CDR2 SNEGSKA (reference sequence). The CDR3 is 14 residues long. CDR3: CRTVADASTDTQYF. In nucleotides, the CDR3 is TGCAGGACCGTAGCGGACGCTAGCACAGATACGCAGTATTTT.

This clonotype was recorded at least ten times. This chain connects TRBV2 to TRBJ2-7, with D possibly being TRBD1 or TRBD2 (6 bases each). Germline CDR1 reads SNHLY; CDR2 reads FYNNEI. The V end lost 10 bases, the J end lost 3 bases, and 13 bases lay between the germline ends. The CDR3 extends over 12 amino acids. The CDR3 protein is CATLGGGYEQYF. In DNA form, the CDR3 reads TGTGCCACCTTAGGGGGAGGCTACGAGCAGTACTTC.

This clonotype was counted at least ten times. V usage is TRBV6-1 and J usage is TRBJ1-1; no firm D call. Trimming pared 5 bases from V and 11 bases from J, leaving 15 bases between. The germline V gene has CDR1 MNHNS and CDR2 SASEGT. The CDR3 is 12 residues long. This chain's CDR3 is CASSLGRAMAFF. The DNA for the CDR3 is TGTGCCAGCAGTTTGGGGAGAGCAATGGCTTTCTTT.

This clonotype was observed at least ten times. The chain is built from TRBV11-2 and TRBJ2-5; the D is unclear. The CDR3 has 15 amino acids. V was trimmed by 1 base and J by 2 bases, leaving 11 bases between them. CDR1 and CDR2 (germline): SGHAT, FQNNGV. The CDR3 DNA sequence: TGTGCCAGCAGCTTAGGTATTTCGCCGCAAGAGACCCAGTACTTC. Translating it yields CASSLGISPQETQYF.

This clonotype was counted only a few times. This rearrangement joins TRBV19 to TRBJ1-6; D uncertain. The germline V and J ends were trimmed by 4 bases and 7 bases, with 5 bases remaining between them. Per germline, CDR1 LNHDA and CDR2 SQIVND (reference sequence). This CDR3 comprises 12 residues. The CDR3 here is CASSTINSPLHF. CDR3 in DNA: TGTGCCAGTAGTACGATAAATTCACCCCTCCACTTT.

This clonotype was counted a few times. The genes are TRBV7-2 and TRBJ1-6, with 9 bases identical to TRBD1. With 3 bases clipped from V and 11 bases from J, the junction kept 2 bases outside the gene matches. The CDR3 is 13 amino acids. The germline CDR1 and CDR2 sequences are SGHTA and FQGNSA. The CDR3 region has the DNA TGTGCCAGCAGCTTCCGACAGGGGGCACCCCTCCACTTT. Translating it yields CASSFRQGAPLHF.

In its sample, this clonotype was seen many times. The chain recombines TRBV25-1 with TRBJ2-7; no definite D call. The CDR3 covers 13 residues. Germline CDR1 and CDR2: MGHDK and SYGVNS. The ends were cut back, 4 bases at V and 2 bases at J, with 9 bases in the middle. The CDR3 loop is CASSVPSPYEQYF. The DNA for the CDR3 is TGTGCCAGCAGTGTTCCTAGTCCCTACGAGCAGTACTTC.

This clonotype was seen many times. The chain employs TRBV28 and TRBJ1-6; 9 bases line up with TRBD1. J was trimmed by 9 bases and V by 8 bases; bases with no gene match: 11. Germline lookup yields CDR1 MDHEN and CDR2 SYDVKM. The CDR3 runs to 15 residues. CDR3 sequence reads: CASRLSTGGGSPLHF. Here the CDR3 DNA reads TGTGCCAGCCGACTCTCGACAGGGGGAGGTTCACCCCTCCACTTT.

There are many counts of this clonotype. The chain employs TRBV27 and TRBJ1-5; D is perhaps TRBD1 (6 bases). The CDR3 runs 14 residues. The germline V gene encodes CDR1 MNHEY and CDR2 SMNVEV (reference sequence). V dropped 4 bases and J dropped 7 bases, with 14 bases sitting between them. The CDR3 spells CASSYRGGGQPQHF. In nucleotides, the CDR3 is TGTGCCAGCAGTTACCGAGGGGGGGGACAGCCCCAGCATTTT.